This T cell receptor (beta chain) is from a study of PD-L1 blockade in urothelial cancer (dated by TCRdb to the late 2010s). Describing the broader study: All patients started therapy around 2014 and received atezolizumab 1,200 mg intravenously every 3 weeks. About 85% of the 29 patients were identified as males with urothelial cancer of bladder origin, and a prior smoking history was reported by 18 of 29 patients. An ECOG performance status of 0 or 1 was recorded for the patients, and 0 to 3 prior chemotherapy regimens had been received by the patients. Blood samples were analyzed at two time points: 3 weeks after treatment start (second dose) and 6 weeks after treatment start. Blood samples gave a median of approximately 150,000 T cells and under 85,000 unique TCRs, with a median clonality of approximately 0.08. Somatic, immune and clinical correlates of response to PD-L1 blockade with atezolizumab in urothelial cancer were the focus of an exploratory multi-omic analysis. Pretreatment tumor samples and matched peripheral blood, collected serially before and after atezolizumab treatment, underwent TCR sequencing. Durable clinical benefit meant progression-free survival longer than 6 months, and TCR features were also tested against progression-free and overall survival. In the same patients, pretreatment tumors underwent whole exome sequencing and RNA sequencing in addition to TCR sequencing. Some ten patients reached durable clinical benefit, while fewer than 25 patients did not. Just over 28 patients had pretreatment blood TCR-seq, some 25 had at least one posttreatment blood collection, and some 25 had tumor TCR-seq. What the study reported, not specific to this receptor: Improved progression-free and overall survival was associated with having pretreatment peripheral blood TCR clonality below the median. Patients with durable benefit showed greater expansion of tumor-associated TCR clones in peripheral blood 3 weeks after starting treatment (n ≈ 20, p = 0.022). Because the sample size was small (n ≈ 30) and many exploratory analyses were performed, the results are intended to be hypothesis-generating.

The cohort comprised 25 to 30 patients with locally advanced or metastatic urothelial carcinoma treated at Memorial Sloan Kettering on a trial protocol. Peripheral blood mononuclear cells were collected from each patient pretreatment and during treatment, giving between 1 and 8 total time points per patient. The Qiagen DNeasy Blood extraction kit was used to purify genomic DNA from total PBMCs and tumor samples. PBMCs were collected pretreatment and during treatment, and were isolated and stored as previously described. A word on this clone: The antigen it recognizes is unknown. Nothing much larger sits one base from this clone, and base qualities are not available.

Trimming at the junction amounts to 5 bases on V and 6 bases on J, and the germline ends lie 11 bases apart. The germline V gene (reference sequence) sets CDR1 to GTSNPN and CDR2 to SVGIG. The cysteine opens and the phenylalanine closes a CDR3 of 11 amino acids. The entry retains the CDR3 DNA only, 33 bases that are in frame from base 1. Synthetic TCR analog templates were spiked into each PCR to estimate absolute template abundance from read counts. Using the immunoSEQ assay, TCRbeta CDR3 regions were amplified from genomic DNA with bias-controlled V and J gene primers. Sequencing of rearranged TCRbeta segments was performed at approximately 20X coverage. Regarding the original processing steps: Clustering was used to correct sequencing errors, and CDR3s were annotated against IMGT so that V, D and J genes could be assigned. Downstream analyses used only productive TCRbeta rearrangements, leaving out any out-of-frame or stop-codon sequences. Clonality was computed as one minus Shannon entropy normalized by the log of the number of unique productive sequences. Clones differing between time points or between blood and tumor were identified by Fisher's exact test with Benjamini-Hochberg correction at adjusted p below 0.01. TCRdb's version of the immuneACCESS table is confined to in-frame rearrangements and falls short of the full clone set. An unresolved V gene accounts for under half of the shortfall where checked; the remainder is of unknown origin. The DNA gave D and trimming, while V, J and clone size come from that table. Recorded for this sample are about 71,000 clones; 85% to 90% of them occurred a single time. The leading ten clones occupy less than 3.5% of the sample.

Material: PBMCs, obtained around atezolizumab (anti-PD-L1) treatment. The clonotype comes from a man aged 55 to 70 with urothelial cancer. Rearrangement joined TRBV30 to TRBJ2-7, with the D gene not confidently named. The bases are TGTGCCTGGGGGCGCCTGAGCGAGCAGTACTTC. Its amino acids are CAWGRLSEQYF.